This T cell receptor (beta chain) is drawn from a study of spatial heterogeneity in lung cancer. Whole-study findings and limits: Resection saw ubiquitous expanded tumor TCRs appear in blood more than follow-up did.

TCRdb used MiXCR to reprocess the 5' RACE reads, holding one entry per CDR3 protein. The table includes some 100,000 distinct CDR3 sequences, approximately 8.6% detected once. This clonotype was counted ten times or more. What it binds is unknown. Germline lookup yields CDR1 SQVTM and CDR2 ANQGSEA. The V segment lost 0 bases and the J segment 5 bases; nucleotides outside the gene matches: 6. This CDR3 has 14 amino acids. Time point: sample taken at primary tumor resection. Unsorted tumor, nontumor lung tissue or cryopreserved PBMC supplied the whole RNA. There were 65 or so donors, all of them untreated patients with early-stage non-small cell lung cancer.

The chain is built from TRBV29-1 and TRBJ2-5, with 7 positions matching TRBD2. This TCR was recovered from a male donor with early-stage non-small cell lung cancer. The sequencing here drew on PBMCs, taken at surgery. CDR3 in amino acids: CSVEDHEGGETQYF. CDR3 in DNA: TGCAGCGTTGAAGATCATGAGGGAGGGGAGACCCAGTACTTC.